Presented here are 2 T cell receptor beta chains from one specimen sequenced in a study of blood T cell repertoires in COVID-19. Some clones are missing from TCRdb's copy, which holds only in-frame ones; the method was immunoSEQ multiplex PCR. The data contain 300,000 to 450,000 clones, around 87% of them singletons. Input material: peripheral blood. The receptors were sampled from a woman aged 25 to 39 with COVID-19, enrolled during active disease.

This chain uses TRBV30 with TRBJ2-5; D is undetermined. V was trimmed by 0 bases and J by 5 bases, leaving 13 bases between them. This CDR3 has 14 amino acids. Per the germline V gene, CDR1 is GTSNPN and CDR2 is SVGIG (reference sequence). In nucleotides, the CDR3 is TGTGCCTGGAGTGTATTATCAGGTAGTGAGACCCAGTACTTC. Translating it yields CAWSVLSGSETQYF.

This chain joins TRBV3-1 (or the pseudogene TRBV3-2) and TRBJ2-3, with 8 nucleotides matching TRBD2. CDR3 length: 16 amino acids. With V trimmed by 1 base and J by 2 bases, 5 bases remained unmatched. In germline, CDR1 is LGHDT, CDR2 YNNKEL (reference sequence). This chain's CDR3 is CASSQGLAGNTDTQYF. Here the CDR3 DNA reads TGTGCCAGCAGCCAAGGGCTAGCGGGCAACACAGATACGCAGTATTTT.